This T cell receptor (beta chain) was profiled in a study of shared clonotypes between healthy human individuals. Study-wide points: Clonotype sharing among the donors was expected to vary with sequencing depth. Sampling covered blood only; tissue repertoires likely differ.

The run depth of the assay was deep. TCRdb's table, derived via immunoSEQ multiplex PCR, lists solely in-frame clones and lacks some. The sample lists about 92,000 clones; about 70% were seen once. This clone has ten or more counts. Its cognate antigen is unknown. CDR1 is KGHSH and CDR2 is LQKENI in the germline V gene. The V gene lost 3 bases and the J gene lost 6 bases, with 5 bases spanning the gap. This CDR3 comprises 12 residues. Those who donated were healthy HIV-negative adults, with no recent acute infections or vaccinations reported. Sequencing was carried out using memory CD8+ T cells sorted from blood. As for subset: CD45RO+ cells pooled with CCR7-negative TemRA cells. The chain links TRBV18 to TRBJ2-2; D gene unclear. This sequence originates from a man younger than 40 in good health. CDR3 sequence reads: CASSPSSGELFF. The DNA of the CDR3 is TGTGCCAGCTCACCGAGCTCCGGGGAGCTGTTTTTT.